This T cell receptor beta chain is drawn from a study of T cell repertoires in cytomegalovirus infection. Findings and caveats of the study: The study identified carriers of CMV plus the relevant HLA from cumulative public TCR beta family frequency.

One entry per CDR3 protein results from TCRdb running MiXCR on the reads. In the table there are some 180,000 distinct CDR3 sequences, approximately 9.6% of which are singletons. In its sample, this clonotype was seen a few times. Its target is not known. The germline V gene has CDR1 MNHEY and CDR2 SVGEGT. The CDR3 has 15 residues. After removal of 9 bases from V and 6 bases from J, the junction contained 12 bases not matched to a gene. The TCR was taken from a human donor in good health (CMV status not recorded). Some clones in this sample may be carry-over from other donors' samples. The sequenced material came from PBMCs. The J gene is TRBJ2-2, the V gene TRBV6-2 or TRBV6-3; TRBD1 agrees at 8 bases. CDR3 nucleotides: TGTGCCAGTCGGTGGACAGGGAGATCCCCCGGGGAGCTGTTTTTT. It is translated as CASRWTGRSPGELFF.